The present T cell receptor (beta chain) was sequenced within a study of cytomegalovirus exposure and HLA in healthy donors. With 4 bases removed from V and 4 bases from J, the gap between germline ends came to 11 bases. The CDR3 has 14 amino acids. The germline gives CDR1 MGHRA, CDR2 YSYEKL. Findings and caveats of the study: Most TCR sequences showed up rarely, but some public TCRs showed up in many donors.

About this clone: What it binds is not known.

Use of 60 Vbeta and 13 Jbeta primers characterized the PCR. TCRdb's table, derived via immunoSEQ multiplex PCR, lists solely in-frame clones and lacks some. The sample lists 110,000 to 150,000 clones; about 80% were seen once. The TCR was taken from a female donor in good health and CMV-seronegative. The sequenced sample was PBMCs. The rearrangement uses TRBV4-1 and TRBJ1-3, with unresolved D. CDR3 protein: CASSPGIEGNTIYF. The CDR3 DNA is TGCGCCAGCAGCCCGGGAATAGAGGGAAACACCATATATTTT.